Each of the 17 T cell receptor beta chains below was sequenced from the same sample in a study of T cells in Graves' hyperthyroidism and ophthalmopathy. Amplified TCR beta CDR3 regions derived from RNA transcripts. The TCR CDR3 was amplified in a first-round RT-PCR using the HTBI primer set. TCRdb re-derived calls from the multiplex PCR reads in MiXCR, one entry per CDR3 protein. In the table there are over 450,000 distinct CDR3 sequences, under 20% of which are singletons. The sample comprised blood. The receptors originated from a woman younger than 30 with Graves' ophthalmopathy.

This clonotype was counted at least ten times. The chain has TRBV7-3 and TRBJ2-1; TRBD1 aligns across 7 bases. The CDR3 has 17 residues. The germline gives CDR1 SGHTA, CDR2 FQGTGA. Trimming cost V 5 bases and J 1 base; bases outside gene matches: 11. CDR3 protein: CASSPKGAMASYNEQFF. CDR3 bases: TGTGCCAGCAGCCCCAAGGGGGCTATGGCGTCCTACAATGAGCAGTTCTTC.

This clonotype was picked up a small number of times. The chain combines TRBV7-2 with TRBJ2-1, with 10 bases that match TRBD2. Looked up from germline, CDR1 is SGHTA and CDR2 is FQGNSA. CDR3 length: 15 amino acids. The V and J ends lost 8 bases and 3 bases, in that order; junction bases with no gene match: 7. CDR3 sequence (DNA): TGTGCCAGCGGACAGCGGGAGGGCCGCTACAATGAGCAGTTCTTC. It codes for CASGQREGRYNEQFF.

This clonotype was counted many times. The CDR3 loop is CASSLVSGLSGQYF. Written as DNA, the CDR3 is TGTGCCAGCAGCTTGGTTTCGGGACTATCGGGCCAGTACTTC. This chain connects TRBV7-2 to TRBJ2-5; 7 bases fit TRBD2. The germline V gene has CDR1 SGHTA and CDR2 FQGNSA. This CDR3 has 14 residues. V gave up 3 bases and J gave up 10 bases; unmatched junction bases: 11.

With respect to this clonotype: One base away lies a much larger clone, so this may be a sequencing read error. The genes are TRBV27 and TRBJ2-1; TRBD1 might be the D (6 bases). The CDR3 runs 15 residues. Germline loops: CDR1 MNHEY, CDR2 SMNVEV (reference sequence). This CDR3 reads CANSFDRRSYNEQFF. The CDR3 DNA is TGTGCCAACAGTTTCGACAGGCGCTCCTACAATGAGCAGTTCTTC.

In this sample, this clonotype turned up many times. Its ends do not fully match the called genes, so a read error is possible. This rearrangement joins TRBV30 to TRBJ1-2, with D perhaps TRBD1 (6 bases). The germline V gene encodes CDR1 GTSNPN and CDR2 SVGIG (reference sequence). The CDR3 is 13 residues long. CDR3 DNA sequence: TGTGCCTGTAACAGGGAGACTAATTATGGCTACACCTTC. Amino acids: CACNRETNYGYTF.

This clonotype occurred many times. The chain couples TRBV30 to TRBJ1-4; TRBD1 agrees at 8 bases. The ends lost 4 bases at V and 4 bases at J; junction bases unmatched: 2. CDR1 and CDR2 (germline): GTSNPN, SVGIG (reference sequence). The CDR3 runs 13 residues. CDR3 loop: CAWTGQVNEKLFF. The DNA for the CDR3 is TGTGCCTGGACGGGACAGGTTAATGAAAAACTGTTTTTT.

This clonotype was found a few times. V and J are TRBV10-3 and TRBJ2-2; weak D call: TRBD1 (5 bases). There are 16 residues in the CDR3. The V end was cut by 6 bases, the J end by 2 bases, with 16 bases between. Germline V gene data show CDR1 as ENHRY and CDR2 as SYGVKD. CDR3 amino acids: CAIRPDRHINTGELFF. Here the CDR3 DNA reads TGTGCCATCAGACCCGACAGACACATAAACACCGGGGAGCTGTTTTTT.

This sequence joins TRBV29-1 and TRBJ1-2; no reliable D call. CDR1 is SQVTM, CDR2 ANQGSEA, per germline. V dropped 7 bases and J dropped 8 bases, with 17 bases sitting between them. The CDR3 is made up of 12 amino acids. CDR3 DNA: TGCAGCGCCGGGGATGTGGTGAGAGGCTACACCTTC. Translation: CSAGDVVRGYTF.

The chain combines TRBV19 with TRBJ1-1; a weak D match, TRBD1 (6 bases). From germline, CDR1 is LNHDA and CDR2 SQIVND (reference sequence). The CDR3 has 13 amino acids. V was trimmed by 7 bases and J by 5 bases, leaving 14 bases between them. The CDR3: CASTHRGGTEAFF. CDR3 coding DNA: TGTGCCAGTACTCATCGAGGGGGTACTGAAGCTTTCTTT.

In regard to this clonotype: A read error may be the cause here, since a much bigger clone is one base away. In DNA, the CDR3 is TGTGCCAGCAGCCAGACCCCCGGGCCGCAGGGCGAGCAGTACTTC. Residues: CASSQTPGPQGEQYF. The chain has TRBV11-2 and TRBJ2-7, with D possibly matching TRBD1 (5 bases). Trimming shortened V by 5 bases and J by 6 bases, and 20 bases separated the two germline ends. Germline-derived CDR1 and CDR2 are SGHAT and FQNNGV. The length of the CDR3 is 15 residues.

V usage is TRBV19 and J usage is TRBJ2-5; 8 bases align to TRBD2. Looked up from germline, CDR1 is LNHDA and CDR2 is SQIVND (reference sequence). There are 15 residues in the CDR3. J lost 5 bases, V lost 5 bases, and 10 bases had no gene match. The CDR3 spells CASSPGLVGDETQYF. The CDR3 DNA is TGTGCCAGTAGTCCGGGACTAGTCGGCGATGAGACCCAGTACTTC.

This clonotype was seen repeatedly, ten times or more. The chain employs TRBV19 and TRBJ1-5; D might be TRBD1 (5 bases). The CDR3 covers 15 residues. V lost 8 bases, J lost 2 bases, and 16 bases lay in between. Germline CDR1 and CDR2: LNHDA and SQIVND (reference sequence). The CDR3 here is CASSDTGFGNQPQHF. The CDR3 DNA reads as TGTGCCAGTTCGGACACGGGGTTTGGCAATCAGCCCCAGCATTTT.

This clonotype appeared many times. The chain links TRBV2 to TRBJ1-1; TRBD1 agrees at 7 bases. The CDR3 loop spans 14 amino acids. Germline V CDR1 and CDR2: SNHLY, FYNNEI. Unmatched junction bases numbered 6, after V lost 7 bases and J lost 1 base. The CDR3 DNA follows: TGTGCCAGCACAGGCGACAGGGAGAACACTGAAGCTTTCTTT. Protein product: CASTGDRENTEAFF.

This clonotype was seen repeatedly, ten times or more. The chain links TRBV11-2 to TRBJ2-7; TRBD1 is a possible D gene (6 bases). This CDR3 comprises 14 residues. CDR1 SGHAT and CDR2 FQNNGV come from the germline V gene. With 1 base removed from V and 2 bases from J, the gap between germline ends came to 9 bases. The CDR3 sequence: CASSLAAGAYEQYF. DNA for the CDR3: TGTGCCAGCAGCTTAGCGGCAGGGGCCTACGAGCAGTACTTC.

This clonotype was seen a few times. V gene TRBV19 combines with J gene TRBJ2-5, with a weak D call TRBD1 (6 bases). V was cut by 5 bases and J by 2 bases, with 12 bases left in between. The CDR3 is 14 amino acids. Germline values: CDR1 LNHDA, CDR2 SQIVND (reference sequence). Written as DNA, the CDR3 is TGTGCCAGTAGTTTGGGACATGGACAAGAGACCCAGTACTTC. Translated: CASSLGHGQETQYF.

In this sample, this clonotype turned up many times. The V call is TRBV2, the J call TRBJ1-3, with D tentatively TRBD1 (6 bases). CDR1 and CDR2 from the germline V gene are SNHLY and FYNNEI. The CDR3 extends over 16 amino acids. Trimming removed 0 bases from V and 4 bases from J, with 13 bases in between. The chain's CDR3 is CASSEARGFGGNTIYF. CDR3 nucleotide sequence: TGTGCCAGCAGTGAAGCCAGGGGCTTCGGGGGAAACACCATATATTTT.

The chain carries TRBV7-9 and TRBJ2-3; D is uncertain. Looked up from germline, CDR1 is SEHNR and CDR2 is FQNEAQ (reference sequence). CDR3 length: 11 amino acids. V was shortened by 7 bases and J by 4 bases, with 6 bases between the two germline ends. This CDR3 is CASTSADTQYF. CDR3 sequence (DNA): TGTGCCAGCACCTCTGCAGATACGCAGTATTTT.